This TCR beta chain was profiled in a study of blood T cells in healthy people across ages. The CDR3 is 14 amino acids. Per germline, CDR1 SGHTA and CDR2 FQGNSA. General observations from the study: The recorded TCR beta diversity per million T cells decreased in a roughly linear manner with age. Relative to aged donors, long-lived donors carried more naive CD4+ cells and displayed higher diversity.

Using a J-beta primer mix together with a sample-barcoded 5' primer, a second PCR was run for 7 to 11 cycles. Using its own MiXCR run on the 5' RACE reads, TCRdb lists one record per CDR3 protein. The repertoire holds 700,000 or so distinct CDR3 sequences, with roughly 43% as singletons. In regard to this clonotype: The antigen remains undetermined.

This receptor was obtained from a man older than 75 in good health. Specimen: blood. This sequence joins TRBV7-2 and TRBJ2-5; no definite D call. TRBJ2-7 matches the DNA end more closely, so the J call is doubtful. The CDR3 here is CASSALRGGGEQYF. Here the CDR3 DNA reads TGTGCCAGCAGCGCACTGCGTGGTGGTGGCGAGCAGTACTTC.